Below are 3 T cell receptor beta chains sequenced from a single sample in a study of early T cells in non-severe SARS-CoV-2 infection. MiXCR was run by TCRdb on the 5' RACE reads, yielding one entry per CDR3 protein. The sample has about 99,000 distinct CDR3 sequences, roughly 15% seen once. Sequenced material: whole blood. The origin of the receptors is an adult who was a healthcare worker with PCR-confirmed SARS-CoV-2 infection or an uninfected control (not recorded which).

This clonotype was seen more than once but under ten times. The chain carries TRBV9 and TRBJ1-1; D is undetermined. CDR3 length: 13 residues. Germline V CDR1 and CDR2: SGDLS, YYNGEE. V lost 4 bases and J lost 0, with 7 bases in between. This CDR3 is CASSTAVNTEAFF. CDR3 nucleotide sequence: TGTGCCAGCAGCACCGCAGTGAACACTGAAGCTTTCTTT.

This clonotype has only a few counts. The chain employs TRBV29-1 and TRBJ1-2; D gene ambiguous. The CDR3 runs to 12 residues. Per the germline V gene, CDR1 is SQVTM and CDR2 is ANQGSEA. The ends were cut back, 5 bases at V and 1 base at J, with 8 bases in the middle. The CDR3 nucleotides read TGCAGCGTTTCGAAGAATAACTATGGCTACACCTTC. Protein: CSVSKNNYGYTF.

This clonotype showed up just a few times. The gene calls are TRBV28 and TRBJ2-1; the D gene is possibly TRBD1 (5 bases). The V end was cut by 3 bases, the J end by 0 bases, with 9 bases between. Per the germline V gene, CDR1 is MDHEN and CDR2 is SYDVKM. The CDR3 is made up of 15 amino acids. In nucleotides, the CDR3 is TGTGCCAGCAGTTTTAGGGGATACTCCTACAATGAGCAGTTCTTC. It translates to CASSFRGYSYNEQFF.